This T cell receptor (beta chain) was captured by sequencing in a study of beta chain features in type 1 diabetes. Study-level findings and limits: Type 1 diabetes patients had TCRB CDR3s that were shorter (moderately but significantly so) in all four CD4+ subsets. The study found fewer insertions and more deletions at VDJ junctions in type 1 diabetes patients. It was not settled here whether HLA type affects TCRB rearrangement.

Trimming took 4 bases from V and 0 from J, leaving 18 bases between them. Germline V gene data show CDR1 as GTSNPN and CDR2 as SVGIG (reference sequence). The CDR3 contains 16 residues. The collection from each donor was one heparinised blood draw averaging about 110 mL. Reverse transcription of all isolated RNA meant that expressed TCRB transcripts were sequenced. Deep immunoSEQ sequencing covered naive, central memory and regulatory T cell samples. Assay: immunoSEQ multiplex PCR; the TCRdb copy retains only in-frame clones and omits some. The repertoire holds a few hundred thousand clones, with around an eighth as singletons. A word on this clone: No antigen is known for it.

This clonotype originated in a woman aged 18 to 35 with type 1 diabetes. What was sequenced was naive CD4+ T cells from blood. The V gene is TRBV30, the J gene TRBJ1-1; tentative D call: TRBD1 (5 bases). CDR3 sequence: CAWKGRRGTMNTEAFF. CDR3 nucleotides: TGTGCCTGGAAAGGGAGGAGGGGCACCATGAACACTGAAGCTTTCTTT.